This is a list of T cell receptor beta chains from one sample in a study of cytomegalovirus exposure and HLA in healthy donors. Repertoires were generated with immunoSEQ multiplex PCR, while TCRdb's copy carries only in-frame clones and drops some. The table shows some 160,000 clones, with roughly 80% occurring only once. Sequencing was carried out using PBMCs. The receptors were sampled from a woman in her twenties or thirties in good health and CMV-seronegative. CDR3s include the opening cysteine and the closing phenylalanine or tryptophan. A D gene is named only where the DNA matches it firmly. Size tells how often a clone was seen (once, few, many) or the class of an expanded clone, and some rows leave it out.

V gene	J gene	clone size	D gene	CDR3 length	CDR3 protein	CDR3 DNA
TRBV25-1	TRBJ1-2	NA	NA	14	CASSESGTPYGYTF	TGTGCCAGCAGTGAATCCGGGACACCTTATGGCTACACCTTC
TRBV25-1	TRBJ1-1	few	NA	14	CASRDPQQVGRAFF	TGTGCCAGCAGGGACCCCCAACAGGTCGGAAGAGCTTTCTTT
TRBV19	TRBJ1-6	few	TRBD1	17	CASTSGQGMGSRSPLHF	TGTGCCAGTACCTCCGGACAGGGAATGGGGTCCAGGTCACCCCTCCACTTT
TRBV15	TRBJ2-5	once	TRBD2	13	CATSRGLAETQYF	TGTGCCACCAGCAGAGGACTAGCGGAGACCCAGTACTTC
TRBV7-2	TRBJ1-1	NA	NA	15	CASSGKTGRGTEAFF	TGTGCCAGCAGCGGGAAGACAGGACGGGGAACTGAAGCTTTCTTT
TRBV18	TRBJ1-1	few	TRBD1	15	CASSLGTGGNTEAFF	TGTGCCAGCTCACTCGGGACAGGGGGCAACACTGAAGCTTTCTTT
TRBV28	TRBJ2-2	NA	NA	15	CASMFAGWATGELFF	TGTGCCAGCATGTTTGCAGGGTGGGCCACCGGGGAGCTGTTTTTT
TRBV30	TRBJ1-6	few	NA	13	CAWSPRASSPLHF	TGTGCCTGGAGTCCCAGGGCTAGTTCACCCCTCCACTTT
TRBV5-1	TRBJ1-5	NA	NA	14	CASSLGPPGQPQHF	TGCGCCAGCAGCTTGGGACCCCCAGGTCAGCCCCAGCATTTT
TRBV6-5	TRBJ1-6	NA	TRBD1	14	CASAAGQGTSPLHF	TGTGCCAGCGCCGCTGGACAGGGGACTTCACCCCTCCACTTT
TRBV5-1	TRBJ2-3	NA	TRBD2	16	CASSLALSGGIDTQYF	TGCGCCAGCAGCTTGGCCTTGAGCGGGGGGATAGATACGCAGTATTTT
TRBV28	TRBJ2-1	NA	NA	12	CASKSGNGEQFF	TGTGCCAGCAAGTCGGGGAACGGTGAGCAGTTCTTC
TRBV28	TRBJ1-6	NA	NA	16	CASSLVAQGGNSPLHF	TGTGCCAGCAGTTTAGTCGCCCAGGGCGGTAATTCACCCCTCCACTTT
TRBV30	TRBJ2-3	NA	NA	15	CAWRPRTGAGDTQYF	TGTGCCTGGAGACCGCGGACGGGAGCAGGGGATACGCAGTATTTT